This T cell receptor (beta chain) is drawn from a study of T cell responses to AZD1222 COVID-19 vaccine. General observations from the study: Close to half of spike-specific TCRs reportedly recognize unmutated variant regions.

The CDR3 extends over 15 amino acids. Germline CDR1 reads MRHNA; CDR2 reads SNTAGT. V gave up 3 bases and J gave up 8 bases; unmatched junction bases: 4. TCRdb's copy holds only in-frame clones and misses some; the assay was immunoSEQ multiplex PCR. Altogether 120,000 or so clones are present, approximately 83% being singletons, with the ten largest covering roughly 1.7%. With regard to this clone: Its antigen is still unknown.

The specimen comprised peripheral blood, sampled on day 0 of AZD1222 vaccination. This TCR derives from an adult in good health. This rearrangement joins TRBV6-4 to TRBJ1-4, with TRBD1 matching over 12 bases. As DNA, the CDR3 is TGTGCCAGCAGTGAGGGGACAGGGGGCGTCGAAAAACTGTTTTTT. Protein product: CASSEGTGGVEKLFF.